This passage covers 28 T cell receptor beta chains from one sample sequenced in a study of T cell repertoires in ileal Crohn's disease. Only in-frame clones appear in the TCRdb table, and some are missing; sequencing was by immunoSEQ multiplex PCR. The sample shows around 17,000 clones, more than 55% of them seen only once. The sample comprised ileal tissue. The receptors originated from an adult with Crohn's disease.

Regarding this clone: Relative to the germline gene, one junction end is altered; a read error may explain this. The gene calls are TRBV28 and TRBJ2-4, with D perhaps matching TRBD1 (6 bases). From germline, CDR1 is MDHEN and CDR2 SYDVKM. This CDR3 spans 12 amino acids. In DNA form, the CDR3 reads TGTGCCAGCAGTTCATACAGGGATAAGACCATCTTC. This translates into CASSSYRDKTIF.

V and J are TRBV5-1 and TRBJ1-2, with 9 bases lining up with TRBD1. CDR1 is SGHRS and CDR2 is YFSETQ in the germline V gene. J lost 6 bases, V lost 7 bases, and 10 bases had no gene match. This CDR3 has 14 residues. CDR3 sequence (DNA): TGCGCCAGCTGTCTTAGGACAGGGGTTGATGGCTACACCTTC. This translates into CASCLRTGVDGYTF.

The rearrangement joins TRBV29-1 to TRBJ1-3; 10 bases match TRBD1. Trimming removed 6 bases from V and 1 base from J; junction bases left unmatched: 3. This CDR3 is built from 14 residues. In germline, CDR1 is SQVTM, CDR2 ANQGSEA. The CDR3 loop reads CSVGQGGSGNTIYF. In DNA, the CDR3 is TGCAGCGTCGGACAGGGGGGTTCTGGAAACACCATATATTTT.

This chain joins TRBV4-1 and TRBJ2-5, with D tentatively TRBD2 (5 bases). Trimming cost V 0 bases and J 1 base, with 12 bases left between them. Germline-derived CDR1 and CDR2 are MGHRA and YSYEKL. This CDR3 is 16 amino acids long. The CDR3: CASSQDLVGGQETQYF. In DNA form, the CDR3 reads TGCGCCAGCAGCCAAGATCTTGTTGGAGGCCAAGAGACCCAGTACTTC.

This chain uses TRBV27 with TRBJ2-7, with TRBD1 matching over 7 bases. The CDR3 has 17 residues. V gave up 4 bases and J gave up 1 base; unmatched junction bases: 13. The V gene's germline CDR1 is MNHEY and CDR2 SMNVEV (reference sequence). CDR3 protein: CASSSRGDRVGSYEQYF. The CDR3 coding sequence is TGTGCCAGCAGTTCCCGGGGAGACAGGGTTGGGTCCTACGAGCAGTACTTC.

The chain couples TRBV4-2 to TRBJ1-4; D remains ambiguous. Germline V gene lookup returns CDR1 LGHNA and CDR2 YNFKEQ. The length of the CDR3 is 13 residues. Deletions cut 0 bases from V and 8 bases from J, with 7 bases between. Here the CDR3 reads CASSQDRREKLFF. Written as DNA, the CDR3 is TGTGCCAGCAGCCAAGATCGGAGAGAAAAACTGTTTTTT.

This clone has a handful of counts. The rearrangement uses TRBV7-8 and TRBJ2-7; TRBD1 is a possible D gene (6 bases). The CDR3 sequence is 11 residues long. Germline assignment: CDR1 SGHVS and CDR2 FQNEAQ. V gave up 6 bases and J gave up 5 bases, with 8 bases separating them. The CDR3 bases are TGTGCCAGCAGATACAGGGACGAGCAGTACTTC. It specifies CASRYRDEQYF.

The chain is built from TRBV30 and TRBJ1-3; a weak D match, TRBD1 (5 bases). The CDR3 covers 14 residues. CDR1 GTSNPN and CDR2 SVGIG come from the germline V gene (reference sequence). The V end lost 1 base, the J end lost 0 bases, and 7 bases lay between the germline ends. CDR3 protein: CAWSGGGSGNTIYF. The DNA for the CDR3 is TGTGCCTGGAGTGGGGGGGGCTCTGGAAACACCATATATTTT.

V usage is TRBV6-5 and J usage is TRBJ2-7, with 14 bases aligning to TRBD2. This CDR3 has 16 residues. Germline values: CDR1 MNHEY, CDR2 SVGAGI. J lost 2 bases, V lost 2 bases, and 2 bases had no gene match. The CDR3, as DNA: TGTGCCAGCAGTTACAGGGGACTAGCGGGAGCCTACGAGCAGTACTTC. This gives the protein CASSYRGLAGAYEQYF.

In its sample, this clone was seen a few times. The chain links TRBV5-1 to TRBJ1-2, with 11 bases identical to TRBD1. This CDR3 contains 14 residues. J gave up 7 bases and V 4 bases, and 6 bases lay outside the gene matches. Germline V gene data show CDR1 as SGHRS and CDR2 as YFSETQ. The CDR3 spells CASSTGQGERGYTF. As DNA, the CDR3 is TGCGCCAGCAGCACGGGACAGGGGGAACGTGGCTACACCTTC.

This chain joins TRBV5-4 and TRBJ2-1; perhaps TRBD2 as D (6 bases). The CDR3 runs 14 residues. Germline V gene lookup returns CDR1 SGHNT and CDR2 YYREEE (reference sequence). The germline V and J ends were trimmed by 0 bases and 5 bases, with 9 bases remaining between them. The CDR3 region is CASSLETSHNEQFF. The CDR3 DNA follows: TGTGCCAGCAGCTTGGAAACTAGCCACAATGAGCAGTTCTTC.

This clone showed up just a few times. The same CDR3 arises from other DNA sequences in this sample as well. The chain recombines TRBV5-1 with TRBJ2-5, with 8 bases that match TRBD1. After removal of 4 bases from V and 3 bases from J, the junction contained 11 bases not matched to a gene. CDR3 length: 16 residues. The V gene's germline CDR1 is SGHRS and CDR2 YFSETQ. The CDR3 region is CASSTGQGVYKETQYF. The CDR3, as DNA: TGCGCCAGCAGCACCGGACAGGGCGTATACAAAGAGACCCAGTACTTC.

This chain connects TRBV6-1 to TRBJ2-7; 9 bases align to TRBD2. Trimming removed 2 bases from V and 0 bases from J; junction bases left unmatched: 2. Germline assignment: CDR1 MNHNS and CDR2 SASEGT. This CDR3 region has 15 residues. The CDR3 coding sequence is TGTGCCAGCAGTGAACTAGCGGGAAGCTCCTACGAGCAGTACTTC. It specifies CASSELAGSSYEQYF.

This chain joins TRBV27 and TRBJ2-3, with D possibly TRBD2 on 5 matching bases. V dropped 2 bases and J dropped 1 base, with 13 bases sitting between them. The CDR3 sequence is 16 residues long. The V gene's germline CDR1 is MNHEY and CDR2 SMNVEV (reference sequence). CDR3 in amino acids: CASSLLAGSRTDTQYF. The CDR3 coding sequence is TGTGCCAGCAGTTTACTAGCCGGATCCCGCACAGATACGCAGTATTTT.

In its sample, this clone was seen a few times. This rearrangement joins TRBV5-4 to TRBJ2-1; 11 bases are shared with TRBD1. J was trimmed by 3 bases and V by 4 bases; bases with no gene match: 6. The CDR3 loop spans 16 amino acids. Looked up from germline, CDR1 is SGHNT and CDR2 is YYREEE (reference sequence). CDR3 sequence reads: CASSGQGAPFYNEQFF. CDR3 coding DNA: TGTGCCAGCAGCGGACAGGGGGCCCCCTTCTACAATGAGCAGTTCTTC.

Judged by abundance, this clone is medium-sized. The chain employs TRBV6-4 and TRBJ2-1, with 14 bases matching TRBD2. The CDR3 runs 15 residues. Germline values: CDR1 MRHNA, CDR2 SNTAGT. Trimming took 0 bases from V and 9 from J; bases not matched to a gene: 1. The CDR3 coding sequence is TGTGCCAGCAGTGACTCGACTAGCGGGGGGGCTGAGCAGTTCTTC. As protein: CASSDSTSGGAEQFF.

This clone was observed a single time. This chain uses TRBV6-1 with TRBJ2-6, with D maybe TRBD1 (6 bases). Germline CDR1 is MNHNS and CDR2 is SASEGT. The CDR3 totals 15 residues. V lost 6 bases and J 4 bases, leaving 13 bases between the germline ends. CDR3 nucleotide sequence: TGTGCCAGCAGGAGACAGGTCTCCGGGGCCAACGTCCTGACTTTC. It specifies CASRRQVSGANVLTF.

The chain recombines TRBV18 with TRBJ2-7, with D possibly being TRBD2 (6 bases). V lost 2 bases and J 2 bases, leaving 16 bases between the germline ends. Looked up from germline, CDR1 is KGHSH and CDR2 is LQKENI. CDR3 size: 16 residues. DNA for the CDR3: TGTGCCAGCTCACCAGGAGGGCTACTAGGGGCCTACGAGCAGTACTTC. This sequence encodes CASSPGGLLGAYEQYF.

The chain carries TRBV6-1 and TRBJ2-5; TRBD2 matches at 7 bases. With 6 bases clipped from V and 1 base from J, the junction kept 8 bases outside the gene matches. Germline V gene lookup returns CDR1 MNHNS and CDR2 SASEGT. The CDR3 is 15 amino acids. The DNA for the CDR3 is TGTGCCAGCAGCAGGTTCCCTAGCGGCCAAGAGACCCAGTACTTC. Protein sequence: CASSRFPSGQETQYF.

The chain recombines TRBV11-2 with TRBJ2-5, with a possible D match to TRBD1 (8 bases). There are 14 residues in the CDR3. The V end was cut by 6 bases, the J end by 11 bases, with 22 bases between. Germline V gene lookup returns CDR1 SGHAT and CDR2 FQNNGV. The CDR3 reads CASRRNQGAGEQYF. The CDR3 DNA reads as TGTGCCAGCAGGAGGAACCAGGGGGCGGGAGAGCAGTACTTC.

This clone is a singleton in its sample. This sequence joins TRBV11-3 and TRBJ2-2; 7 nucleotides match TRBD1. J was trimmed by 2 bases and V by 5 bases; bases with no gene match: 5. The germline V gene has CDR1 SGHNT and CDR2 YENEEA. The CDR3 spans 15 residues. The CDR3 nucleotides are TGTGCCAGCAGCCCTGGACAGGACAACACCGGGGAGCTGTTTTTT. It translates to CASSPGQDNTGELFF.

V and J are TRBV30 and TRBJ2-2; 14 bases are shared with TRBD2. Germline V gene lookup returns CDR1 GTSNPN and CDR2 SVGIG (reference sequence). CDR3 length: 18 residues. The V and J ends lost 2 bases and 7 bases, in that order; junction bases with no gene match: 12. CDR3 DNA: TGTGCCTGGAGTCCGCCGGGACTAGCGGGAGTCGGTAACGGGGAGCTGTTTTTT. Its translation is CAWSPPGLAGVGNGELFF.

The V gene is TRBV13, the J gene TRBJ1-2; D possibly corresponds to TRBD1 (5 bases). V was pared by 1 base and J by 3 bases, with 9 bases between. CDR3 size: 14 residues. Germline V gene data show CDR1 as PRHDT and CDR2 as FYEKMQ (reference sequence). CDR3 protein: CASSLAGRDYGYTF. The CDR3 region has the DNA TGTGCCAGCAGCTTAGCGGGCAGGGACTATGGCTACACCTTC.

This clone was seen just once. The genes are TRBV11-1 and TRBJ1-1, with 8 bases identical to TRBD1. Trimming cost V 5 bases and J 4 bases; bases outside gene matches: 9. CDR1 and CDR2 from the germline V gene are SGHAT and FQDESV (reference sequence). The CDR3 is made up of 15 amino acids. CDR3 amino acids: CASSTRRGQGTEAFF. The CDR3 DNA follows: TGTGCCAGCAGCACCCGCAGGGGGCAGGGCACTGAAGCTTTCTTT.

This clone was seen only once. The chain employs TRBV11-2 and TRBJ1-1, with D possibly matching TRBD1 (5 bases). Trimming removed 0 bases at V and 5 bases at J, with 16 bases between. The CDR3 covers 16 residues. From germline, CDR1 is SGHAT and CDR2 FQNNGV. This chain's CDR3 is CASSLEALGGGTEAFF. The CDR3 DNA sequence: TGTGCCAGCAGCTTAGAGGCCCTTGGGGGGGGAACTGAAGCTTTCTTT.

The CDR3 region has the DNA TGTGCCAGCAGCCTCCAGTCCTTGCTAGGGCGGGGGGAGACCCAGTACTTC. Amino acid sequence: CASSLQSLLGRGETQYF. The gene calls are TRBV11-2 and TRBJ2-5, with TRBD2 matching over 7 bases. The CDR3 spans 17 residues. J gave up 5 bases and V 5 bases, and 17 bases lay outside the gene matches. CDR1 is SGHAT, CDR2 FQNNGV, per germline.

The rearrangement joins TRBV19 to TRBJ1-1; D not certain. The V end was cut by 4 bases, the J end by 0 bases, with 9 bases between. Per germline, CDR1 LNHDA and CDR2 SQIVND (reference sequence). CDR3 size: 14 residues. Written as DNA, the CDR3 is TGTGCCAGTAGTAATCGGGAGTTGAACACTGAAGCTTTCTTT. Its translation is CASSNRELNTEAFF.

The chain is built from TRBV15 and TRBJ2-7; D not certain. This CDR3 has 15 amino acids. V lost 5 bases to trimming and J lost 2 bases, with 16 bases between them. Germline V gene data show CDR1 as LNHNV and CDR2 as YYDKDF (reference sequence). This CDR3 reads CATSVSFQATYEQYF. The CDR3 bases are TGTGCCACCAGCGTATCCTTCCAGGCAACCTACGAGCAGTACTTC.